This T cell receptor beta chain comes out of a study of CD8 T cells in ankylosing spondylitis. On this clonotype itself: Antigen specificity is unknown.

Germline-derived CDR1 and CDR2 are SGHRS and YFSETQ. This CDR3 contains 13 residues. J was trimmed by 8 bases and V by 3 bases; bases with no gene match: 6. Whole-study findings and limits: Apparently characteristic of ankylosing spondylitis blood was a TCR beta motif (eight highly homologous variants).

Library preparation for TCR beta used quantitative 5'-RACE with molecular barcodes. Via MiXCR, TCRdb re-called the 5' RACE reads, giving one row per CDR3 protein. Here the sample spans 190,000 or so distinct CDR3 sequences, about 13% being singletons. The sample taken for sequencing was blood, either unsorted or a sorted T cell fraction (not recorded which). This receptor was taken from a male donor with ankylosing spondylitis or in good health (not recorded which). This chain connects TRBV5-1 to TRBJ1-2; TRBD1 agrees at 8 bases. CDR3 sequence reads: CASSSTGADGYTF. The CDR3 nucleotides are TGCGCCAGCAGCTCGACAGGGGCGGACGGCTACACCTTC.